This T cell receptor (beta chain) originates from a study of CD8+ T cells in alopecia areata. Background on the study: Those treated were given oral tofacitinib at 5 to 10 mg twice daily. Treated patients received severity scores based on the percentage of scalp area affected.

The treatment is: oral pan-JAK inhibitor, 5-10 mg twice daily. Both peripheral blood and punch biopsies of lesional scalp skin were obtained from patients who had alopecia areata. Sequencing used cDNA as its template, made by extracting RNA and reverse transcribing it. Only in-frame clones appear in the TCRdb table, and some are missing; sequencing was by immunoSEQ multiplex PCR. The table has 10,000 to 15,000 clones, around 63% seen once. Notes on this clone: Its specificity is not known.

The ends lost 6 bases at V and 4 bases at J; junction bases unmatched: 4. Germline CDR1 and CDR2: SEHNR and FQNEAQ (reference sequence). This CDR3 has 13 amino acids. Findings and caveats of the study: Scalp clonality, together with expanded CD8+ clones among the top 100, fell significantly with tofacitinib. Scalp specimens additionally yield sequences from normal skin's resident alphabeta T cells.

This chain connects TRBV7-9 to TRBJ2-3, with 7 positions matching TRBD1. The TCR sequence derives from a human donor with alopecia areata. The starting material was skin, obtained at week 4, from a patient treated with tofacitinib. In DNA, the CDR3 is TGTGCCAGCAGATTACAGGGGTCAGATACGCAGTATTTT. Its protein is CASRLQGSDTQYF.